Shown below are 23 T cell receptor beta chains from a single sample sequenced in a study of cytomegalovirus exposure and HLA in healthy donors. PCR primers comprised 60 Vbeta and 13 Jbeta primers. Only in-frame clones appear in the TCRdb table, and some are missing; sequencing was by immunoSEQ multiplex PCR. The profile shows just over 60,000 clones, about 87% of them singletons. The sample taken for sequencing was PBMCs. These receptor sequences come from a man between 18 and 29 years old in good health and CMV-seronegative.

There are a few counts of this clone. The J gene is TRBJ1-2, the V gene TRBV10-3, with a tentative D call TRBD1 (6 bases). The germline V gene encodes CDR1 ENHRY and CDR2 SYGVKD. Trimming shortened V by 0 bases and J by 2 bases, and 13 bases separated the two germline ends. The CDR3 length is 16 residues. CDR3 nucleotides: TGTGCCATCAGTGAGTCGTCGCGGGGGGCAAACTATGGCTACACCTTC. It is translated as CAISESSRGANYGYTF.

The V call is TRBV6-5, the J call TRBJ2-5, with D hard to call. Germline V gene lookup returns CDR1 MNHEY and CDR2 SVGAGI. The CDR3 extends over 14 amino acids. The V gene lost 0 bases and the J gene lost 4 bases, with 9 bases spanning the gap. CDR3 sequence reads: CASSYSQAGETQYF. The CDR3 DNA reads as TGTGCCAGCAGTTACTCGCAAGCAGGAGAGACCCAGTACTTC.

This chain joins TRBV30 and TRBJ1-6, with 9 bases lining up with TRBD1. There are 13 residues in the CDR3. Per germline, CDR1 GTSNPN and CDR2 SVGIG (reference sequence). V lost 3 bases to trimming and J lost 10 bases; unmatched junction nucleotides: 4. The CDR3 nucleotides are TGTGCCTGGAGCGGACAGGGGACCTCACCCCTCCACTTT. Its protein product is CAWSGQGTSPLHF.

The rearrangement uses TRBV2 and TRBJ1-6; TRBD1 might be the D (6 bases). Trimming left V 6 bases short and J 6 bases short, with 15 bases between. This CDR3 contains 15 residues. Germline-derived CDR1 and CDR2 are SNHLY and FYNNEI. The chain's CDR3 is CASRGSTGSNSPLHF. CDR3 nucleotide sequence: TGTGCCAGCAGGGGCTCGACAGGAAGTAATTCACCCCTCCACTTT.

CDR3 DNA sequence: TGTGCCTGGAGCATTAAGGGGCCCCTCCACTTT. This encodes CAWSIKGPLHF. This chain uses TRBV30 with TRBJ1-6, with D perhaps matching TRBD1 (5 bases). Germline assignment: CDR1 GTSNPN and CDR2 SVGIG (reference sequence). The CDR3 spans 11 residues. Trimming took off 3 bases at V and 13 bases at J, with 10 bases between the two ends.

This clone is a singleton in its sample. This sequence joins TRBV9 and TRBJ2-7; the D gene is possibly TRBD2 (7 bases). The V end was cut by 3 bases, the J end by 6 bases, with 10 bases between. Germline CDR1 SGDLS, CDR2 YYNGEE. The CDR3 has 12 residues. CDR3 residues: CASSEGGGEQYF. CDR3 sequence (DNA): TGTGCCAGCAGCGAGGGAGGGGGCGAGCAGTACTTC.

The chain is built from TRBV5-1 and TRBJ2-7, with D possibly matching TRBD2 (6 bases). The V gene lost 3 bases and the J gene lost 3 bases, with 19 bases spanning the gap. Germline values: CDR1 SGHRS, CDR2 YFSETQ. The CDR3 is 16 amino acids. CDR3 in DNA: TGCGCCAGCAGCTGGGGGGAGCGAGTAGCAGGCTACGAGCAGTACTTC. Translated, it gives CASSWGERVAGYEQYF.

This chain links TRBV19 with TRBJ2-7, with unresolved D. Trimming pared 5 bases from V and 1 base from J, leaving 9 bases between. Germline loops: CDR1 LNHDA, CDR2 SQIVND (reference sequence). This CDR3 contains 13 residues. The CDR3 spells CASSFAESYEQYF. The CDR3, as DNA: TGTGCCAGTAGTTTCGCCGAGTCCTACGAGCAGTACTTC.

Worth noting for this clone: Other DNA sequences in the same sample also yield this CDR3. V and J are TRBV27 and TRBJ1-1; D is possibly TRBD1 (6 bases). CDR1 and CDR2 (germline): MNHEY, SMNVEV (reference sequence). The CDR3 has 12 residues. The V end was cut by 6 bases, the J end by 2 bases, with 7 bases between. The CDR3 sequence is CASRTGNTEAFF. The CDR3 coding sequence is TGTGCCAGCAGGACAGGTAACACTGAAGCTTTCTTT.

This clone showed up just once. The sample carries other DNA sequences with the same CDR3. The chain has TRBV10-1 and TRBJ2-3; perhaps TRBD1 as D (5 bases). The CDR3 covers 14 residues. Germline V CDR1 and CDR2: WNHNN, SYGVQD (reference sequence). V lost 0 bases to trimming and J lost 1 base, with 5 bases between them. CDR3 sequence (DNA): TGCGCCAGCAGTGAGTCAGGGGGCACAGATACGCAGTATTTT. As protein: CASSESGGTDTQYF.

This chain links TRBV2 with TRBJ2-7, with D possibly matching TRBD2 (5 bases). This CDR3 region has 11 residues. Germline lookup yields CDR1 SNHLY and CDR2 FYNNEI. Trimming removed 8 bases from V and 9 bases from J, with 14 bases in between. The DNA for the CDR3 is TGTGCCAGCGGAGCGAATGCGGGGCAGTACTTC. Protein product: CASGANAGQYF.

V and J are TRBV7-8 and TRBJ1-1; 7 nucleotides align to TRBD1. Per germline, CDR1 SGHVS and CDR2 FQNEAQ. The V and J ends lost 2 bases and 7 bases, in that order; junction bases with no gene match: 7. The CDR3 runs 14 residues. CDR3 bases: TGTGCCAGCAGCTTATTACAGGGGTGGAATGAAGCTTTCTTT. Translated: CASSLLQGWNEAFF.

V gene TRBV2 combines with J gene TRBJ1-2; unclear D gene. Per germline, CDR1 SNHLY and CDR2 FYNNEI. The CDR3 covers 13 residues. V shed 6 bases and J shed 4 bases, with 12 bases lying between them. In DNA form, the CDR3 reads TGTGCCAGCAGAGCGGATGGTAGCTATGGCTACACCTTC. Its translation is CASRADGSYGYTF.

The V call is TRBV7-6, the J call TRBJ2-3; possible D gene TRBD2, 7 bases. This CDR3 comprises 15 residues. Trimming removed 3 bases at V and 4 bases at J, with 14 bases between. Germline V gene lookup returns CDR1 SGHVS and CDR2 FNYEAQ. CDR3 sequence reads: CASSLVGGGADTQYF. In DNA, the CDR3 is TGTGCCAGCAGCTTGGTAGGCGGGGGCGCAGATACGCAGTATTTT.

The chain recombines TRBV5-6 with TRBJ1-1, with a possible D match to TRBD1 (5 bases). Germline V lookup: CDR1 SGHDT, CDR2 YYEEEE. This CDR3 contains 13 residues. Trimming shortened V by 4 bases and J by 1 base, and 8 bases separated the two germline ends. As DNA, the CDR3 is TGTGCCAGCAGCGTCAGGGAGAACACTGAAGCTTTCTTT. Translating it yields CASSVRENTEAFF.

The rearrangement links TRBV6-5 to TRBJ2-5; D perhaps matches TRBD1 (7 bases). The J call may be in error: the DNA end matches TRBJ2-7 better. The CDR3 runs 15 residues. In germline, CDR1 is MNHEY, CDR2 SVGAGI. DNA of the CDR3: TGTGCCAGCAGTTACTCGAATCAGGGGGGTGACGAGCAGTACTTC. Its translation: CASSYSNQGGDEQYF.

This clone showed up just once. V gene TRBV19 combines with J gene TRBJ1-2, with D maybe TRBD1 (6 bases). Trimming pared 5 bases from V and 7 bases from J, leaving 17 bases between. Germline CDR1 is LNHDA and CDR2 is SQIVND (reference sequence). The CDR3 length is 14 residues. The CDR3 reads CASSPIQGRGGYTF. Written as DNA, the CDR3 is TGTGCCAGTAGTCCCATACAGGGACGGGGTGGCTACACCTTC.

The chain recombines TRBV28 with TRBJ1-2; the D gene is possibly TRBD1 (6 bases). The CDR3 runs to 15 residues. V lost 6 bases, J lost 8 bases, and 22 bases lay in between. The germline gives CDR1 MDHEN, CDR2 SYDVKM. The CDR3 loop is CASSQPNRVNGGYTF. For the CDR3, the DNA is TGTGCCAGCAGCCAACCCAACAGGGTCAATGGCGGCTACACCTTC.

V usage is TRBV6-4 and J usage is TRBJ2-5; 12 nucleotides align to TRBD1. Germline V gives CDR1 MRHNA, CDR2 SNTAGT. V shed 2 bases, J shed 4 bases, and the junction held 2 bases outside the gene matches. This CDR3 is 15 amino acids long. The CDR3 loop is CASSDGTGGAETQYF. The CDR3 DNA reads as TGTGCCAGCAGTGACGGGACAGGGGGCGCAGAGACCCAGTACTTC.

The rearrangement uses TRBV6-5 and TRBJ2-7, with TRBD2 as a possible D gene (5 bases). The length of the CDR3 is 11 residues. Germline values: CDR1 MNHEY, CDR2 SVGAGI. Trimming left V 2 bases short and J 7 bases short, with 6 bases between. This CDR3 reads CASSYTGEQYF. The CDR3 DNA follows: TGTGCCAGCAGTTACACGGGGGAGCAGTACTTC.

CDR3 sequence (DNA): TGTGCCAGCAGCCTTCTGACTGAAGCTTTCTTT. The encoded protein is CASSLLTEAFF. The rearrangement joins TRBV14 to TRBJ1-1; D call uncertain. The ends were cut back, 4 bases at V and 5 bases at J, with 5 bases in the middle. This CDR3 contains 11 residues. Germline CDR1 and CDR2: SGHDN and FVKESK. Complete variable domain (other parts from reference TRBV14 and TRBJ1-1): EAGVTQFPSHSVIEKGQTVTLRCDPISGHDNLYWYRRVMGKEIKFLLHFVKESKQDESGMPNNRFLAERTGGTYSTLKVQPAELEDSGVYFCASSLLTEAFFGQGTRLTVV.

V is TRBV6-5 and J is TRBJ2-3, with 7 bases fitting TRBD1. Per germline, CDR1 MNHEY and CDR2 SVGAGI. This CDR3 is built from 15 residues. V lost 5 bases to trimming and J lost 6 bases; unmatched junction nucleotides: 11. The chain's CDR3 is CASSHRTGTGDTQYF. The CDR3 nucleotides are TGTGCCAGCAGTCACAGGACAGGTACTGGGGATACGCAGTATTTT.

This chain uses TRBV6-6 with TRBJ1-2; 8 nucleotides agree with TRBD1. Germline V gives CDR1 MNHNY, CDR2 SVGAGI (reference sequence). This CDR3 comprises 14 residues. The ends lost 5 bases at V and 4 bases at J; junction bases unmatched: 6. The CDR3 here is CASSRQGSSYGYTF. CDR3 nucleotide sequence: TGTGCCAGCAGTCGACAGGGGTCTAGCTATGGCTACACCTTC.